The rows below give T cell receptor beta chains drawn from one sample of a study of T cells after yellow fever vaccination. MiXCR, applied by TCRdb to the 5' RACE reads, yields one record per CDR3 protein. Among roughly 240,000 distinct CDR3 sequences listed, 6.5% to 7.5% were seen once. The material sequenced was CD4+ T cells sorted from PBMCs, taken on the day of the yellow fever booster vaccination. The source is a man in his thirties or forties who received the YFV17D yellow fever vaccine. The CDR3 runs from the conserved cysteine through the conserved F or W. Fields, in order: J gene, V gene, clone size, CDR3 protein. Rows give clone size only sometimes, using once, few, many, or a class for an expanded clone.

TRBJ2-5,TRBV20-1,-,CSAREPGQGLEETQYF
TRBJ1-4,TRBV7-2,many,CASSFAWPGPRGEKLFF
TRBJ2-1,TRBV6-2/TRBV6-3,-,CASSSHTSGSYNEQFF
TRBJ2-5,TRBV12-3/TRBV12-4,-,CASSLRTQIGLPKETQYF
TRBJ2-5,TRBV6-5,many,CASSSSTVQETQYF
TRBJ1-2,TRBV20-1,many,CSASHRGAEIEIYGYTF
TRBJ2-1,TRBV14,-,CASSPGTSGIYNEQFF
TRBJ2-5,TRBV18,-,CASSPREGRETQYF
TRBJ2-2,TRBV5-1,many,CASSLYFGQGTFANTGELFF
TRBJ2-1,TRBV6-6,few,CASSYISGNEQFF
TRBJ2-7,TRBV6-5,many,CASSYLPSGNSYEQYF
TRBJ2-7,TRBV5-1,-,CASRVTGTGVEQYF
TRBJ2-5,TRBV12-3/TRBV12-4,many,CASRAGGKQETQYF
TRBJ2-2,TRBV5-5,few,CASSRDLGTGELFF
TRBJ2-5,TRBV7-8,many,CASSLQGAGETQYF
TRBJ2-3,TRBV27,many,CASSLRLAQDTQYF
TRBJ2-5,TRBV7-7,many,CASSLSPVAGGPGTQYF
TRBJ2-3,TRBV20-1,few,CSARGFSSGSPSTDTQYF
TRBJ2-7,TRBV3-1,-,CASSQLQGPYEQYF
TRBJ2-4,TRBV10-2,many,CASSGQAKNIQYF
TRBJ2-7,TRBV18,few,CASSPPGLGEQYF
TRBJ2-3,TRBV20-1,many,CSARDSSGSWDTQYF
TRBJ2-4,TRBV7-2,-,CDSSHAGPLAKNIQYF
TRBJ1-1,TRBV25-1,few,CASRSNTEAFF
TRBJ2-1,TRBV12-3/TRBV12-4,many,CASSLPPDVEQFF
TRBJ2-3,TRBV20-1,many,CSARVRTSRDTQYF
TRBJ1-5,TRBV19,many,CASSPRDGIEAPQHF
TRBJ1-1,TRBV27,many,CASSTAFRTGKRNTEAFF
TRBJ1-5,TRBV7-9,many,CASSRAGTANNQPQHF
TRBJ2-6,TRBV20-1,many,CSASSASGANVLTF
TRBJ1-2,TRBV5-6,few,CASSLGDRDNYGYTF
TRBJ2-7,TRBV10-3,few,CAISESNREEYEQYF
TRBJ2-2,TRBV15,-,CATSREPAGPNTGELFF
TRBJ2-1,TRBV5-4,few,CASSSGTSIYNEQFF
TRBJ2-5,TRBV7-6,many,CASSFLGTEETQYF
TRBJ2-7,TRBV7-2,-,CASSALGSLWERYF
TRBJ1-6,TRBV3-1,few,CASSQDRPIYNSPLHF
TRBJ1-4,TRBV9,few,CASSVGTARGLEKLFF
TRBJ2-7,TRBV6-2/TRBV6-3,-,CASSYYQKEQYF
TRBJ2-3,TRBV20-1,few,CSAGPTDTQYF
TRBJ2-1,TRBV10-3,few,CAIGGGREAYNEQFF
TRBJ2-1,TRBV7-2,-,CASSSGLDVNKRNEQFF
TRBJ2-7,TRBV7-9,few,CASSSSGREYEQYF
TRBJ2-5,TRBV5-1,few,CASSLIGIKQETQYF
TRBJ1-5,TRBV20-1,few,CSARTLVNQPQHF
TRBJ2-2,TRBV14,-,CASSQDRLAGDTGELFF
TRBJ2-6,TRBV6-2/TRBV6-3,few,CASSQGYSGANVLTF
TRBJ2-5,TRBV6-5,many,CASSYHGSQETQYF
TRBJ2-3,TRBV11-2,many,CASSRGLAGDSDTQYF
TRBJ1-6,TRBV12-3/TRBV12-4,-,CASSLGSSPLHF
TRBJ2-5,TRBV11-2,few,CASSLRVQETQYF
TRBJ1-2,TRBV7-2,-,CASSLALGPNYGYTF
TRBJ2-7,TRBV18,many,CASSPEAAYEQYF
TRBJ2-3,TRBV28,many,CASSLVSGRVADTQYF
TRBJ1-1,TRBV2,few,CASSQHTEAFF